Presented here are 28 T cell receptor beta chains from one specimen sequenced in a study of spatial heterogeneity in lung cancer. TCRdb analysed the 5' RACE reads with MiXCR anew, one entry per CDR3 protein. This table has roughly 80,000 distinct CDR3 sequences, 8% appearing once. Time point reported: sample taken at primary tumor resection. Specimen: PBMCs, collected at surgery. The source is a male donor with early-stage non-small cell lung cancer.

This clonotype has just a few counts. The chain combines TRBV6-5 with TRBJ1-1; no clear D gene. Germline V lookup: CDR1 MNHEY, CDR2 SVGAGI. Deletions cut 5 bases from V and 1 base from J, with 8 bases between. This CDR3 contains 13 residues. CDR3 loop: CASSLVQNTEAFF. The DNA for the CDR3 is TGTGCCAGCAGTCTGGTTCAGAACACTGAAGCTTTCTTT.

This clonotype was seen at least ten times. The chain links TRBV29-1 to TRBJ2-7, with 7 bases matching TRBD1. The CDR3 totals 11 residues. Trimming cost V 8 bases and J 6 bases; bases outside gene matches: 7. CDR1 is SQVTM, CDR2 ANQGSEA, per germline. The CDR3 here is CSFNRGFEQYF. CDR3 coding DNA: TGCAGCTTCAACAGGGGCTTCGAGCAGTACTTC.

This clonotype was found a few times. The rearrangement joins TRBV7-9 to TRBJ1-1; D is undetermined. This CDR3 has 13 residues. Germline V gene lookup returns CDR1 SEHNR and CDR2 FQNEAQ (reference sequence). The V end was cut by 6 bases, the J end by 6 bases, with 14 bases between. CDR3 region: CASSHGRGAEAFF. CDR3 bases: TGTGCCAGCAGTCACGGTCGCGGTGCTGAAGCTTTCTTT. Variable domain in full (rest from reference TRBV7-9 and TRBJ1-1): DTGVSQNPRHKITKRGQNVTFRCDPISEHNRLYWYRQTLGQGPEFLTYFQNEAQLEKSRLLSDRFSAERPKGSFSTLEIQRTEQGDSAMYLCASSHGRGAEAFFGQGTRLTVV.

The sample holds a few counts of this clonotype. The chain joins TRBV7-9 to TRBJ1-5, with 8 bases lining up with TRBD1. The CDR3 has 14 residues. The V gene's germline CDR1 is SEHNR and CDR2 FQNEAQ (reference sequence). V dropped 5 bases and J dropped 9; count of bases not matched to a gene: 9. The CDR3 DNA follows: TGTGCCAGCAGCCACGGACAGGGCGAGGGGCCCCAGCATTTT. Translation: CASSHGQGEGPQHF.

At least ten counts were recorded for this clonotype. The J gene is TRBJ2-3, the V gene TRBV7-2; tentative D call: TRBD1 (5 bases). CDR3 length equals 14 residues. CDR1 SGHTA and CDR2 FQGNSA come from the germline V gene. The V end was cut by 2 bases, the J end by 6 bases, with 12 bases between. In nucleotides, the CDR3 is TGTGCCAGCAGCTTAAATCTTGGGGCGGATACGCAGTATTTT. This sequence encodes CASSLNLGADTQYF.

This clonotype showed up many times. CDR3 in amino acids: CAISESERESEQFF. CDR3 nucleotide sequence: TGTGCCATCAGTGAGTCGGAGCGGGAATCAGAGCAGTTCTTC. V and J are TRBV10-3 and TRBJ2-1, with TRBD2 identical over 7 bases. Per the germline V gene, CDR1 is ENHRY and CDR2 is SYGVKD. The V gene end was trimmed by 0 bases and the J gene end by 10 bases; junction bases not matched to a gene: 6. This CDR3 is 14 amino acids long.

This clonotype was detected only a few times. The chain employs TRBV27 and TRBJ2-7; the match to TRBD2 covers 8 bases. CDR3 length: 17 residues. Trimming cost V 2 bases and J 0 bases; bases outside gene matches: 9. Germline loops: CDR1 MNHEY, CDR2 SMNVEV (reference sequence). The DNA of the CDR3 is TGTGCCAGCAGTTTAAAGGGAGACGGGGGGGACTCCTACGAGCAGTACTTC. Protein sequence: CASSLKGDGGDSYEQYF.

The sample holds many counts of this clonotype. The gene calls are TRBV7-9 and TRBJ2-3, with TRBD1 matching over 10 bases. Germline trimming cut 0 bases from V and 6 bases from J; bases unmatched to any gene: 6. This CDR3 contains 16 residues. The germline CDR1 and CDR2 sequences are SEHNR and FQNEAQ (reference sequence). Written as DNA, the CDR3 is TGTGCCAGCAGCTTAGCTTCGACAGGGGGCGCGGATACGCAGTATTTT. Translated, it gives CASSLASTGGADTQYF.

Many counts were recorded for this clonotype. V usage is TRBV6-5 and J usage is TRBJ2-3; 16 nucleotides match TRBD2. Germline V CDR1 and CDR2: MNHEY, SVGAGI. CDR3 length: 18 amino acids. V lost 2 bases to trimming and J lost 6 bases; unmatched junction nucleotides: 8. The CDR3 region is CASSYHGTSGRGGDTQYF. In nucleotides, the CDR3 is TGTGCCAGCAGTTACCACGGGACTAGCGGGAGGGGAGGGGATACGCAGTATTTT.

This clonotype was observed at least ten times. V gene TRBV12-3 or TRBV12-4 combines with J gene TRBJ2-7, with unresolved D. The V end lost 4 bases, the J end lost 0 bases, and 7 bases lay between the germline ends. CDR3 length equals 13 residues. CDR3 sequence (DNA): TGTGCCAGCAGTTCGTCGAGCTCCTACGAGCAGTACTTC. Translation gives CASSSSSSYEQYF.

This clonotype has a count of ten or more. CDR3 region: CSVFEVGETQYF. As DNA, the CDR3 is TGCAGCGTTTTTGAGGTCGGGGAGACCCAGTACTTC. The chain carries TRBV29-1 and TRBJ2-5; D call uncertain. The CDR3 is 12 amino acids. Germline V gene sequence: CDR1 SQVTM, CDR2 ANQGSEA. The V end was cut by 5 bases, the J end by 5 bases, with 12 bases between.

J is TRBJ2-4 and V is TRBV6-2 or TRBV6-3; 11 bases agree with TRBD2. The CDR3 length is 16 residues. Germline CDR1 reads MNHEY; CDR2 reads SVGEGT. With V trimmed by 5 bases and J by 0 bases, 3 bases remained unmatched. The CDR3 DNA reads as TGTGCCAGCAGTACCGGACTAGCGGGAGCCAAAAACATTCAGTACTTC. This encodes CASSTGLAGAKNIQYF.

The V call is TRBV6-5, the J call TRBJ1-2, with a possible D match to TRBD1 (5 bases). V lost 5 bases and J 7 bases, leaving 20 bases between the germline ends. Germline values: CDR1 MNHEY, CDR2 SVGAGI. The CDR3 extends over 15 amino acids. The CDR3 protein is CASSERRGGLSGYTF. CDR3 nucleotide sequence: TGTGCCAGCAGTGAACGGAGGGGAGGGCTCTCTGGCTACACCTTC.

This clonotype was counted many times. This sequence joins TRBV19 and TRBJ1-5; TRBD1 is a possible D gene (5 bases). The CDR3 is made up of 16 amino acids. V gave up 2 bases and J gave up 5 bases, with 16 bases separating them. Germline CDR1 is LNHDA and CDR2 is SQIVND (reference sequence). CDR3 coding DNA: TGTGCCAGTAGTATATCCTACGACAGCAGTTATCAGCCCCAGCATTTT. Amino acid sequence: CASSISYDSSYQPQHF. The full variable domain, rest sourced from reference TRBV19 and TRBJ1-5, is DGGITQSPKYLFRKEGQNVTLSCEQNLNHDAMYWYRQDPGQGLRLIYYSQIVNDFQKGDIAEGYSVSREKKESFPLTVTSAQKNPTAFYLCASSISYDSSYQPQHFGDGTRLSIL.

A word on this clonotype: This sequence may be a read error, since a much larger clone differs from it by one base. This chain connects TRBV5-5 to TRBJ2-6, with TRBD1 matching over 12 bases. The CDR3 sequence is 18 residues long. Germline lookup yields CDR1 SGHKS and CDR2 YYEKEE (reference sequence). Here the CDR3 DNA reads TGTGCCAGCATCTTGAAGTGGGACAGGGGGCCAGGGGCCAACGTCCTGACTTTC. It codes for CASILKWDRGPGANVLTF.

This clonotype was recorded at least ten times. This rearrangement joins TRBV27 to TRBJ1-5; possible D gene TRBD1, 5 bases. This CDR3 comprises 16 residues. V was pared by 5 bases and J by 1 base, with 15 bases between. CDR1 is MNHEY, CDR2 SMNVEV, per germline (reference sequence). The CDR3 DNA sequence: TGTGCCAGCAGTCAGGGCTTACTGGGGAGCAATCAGCCCCAGCATTTT. Its protein is CASSQGLLGSNQPQHF.

The chain recombines TRBV7-6 with TRBJ1-3, with D perhaps TRBD1 (5 bases). This CDR3 comprises 15 residues. CDR1 SGHVS and CDR2 FNYEAQ come from the germline V gene. The ends were cut back, 1 base at V and 2 bases at J, with 9 bases in the middle. CDR3 loop: CASSLGPGPGNTIYF. The CDR3 DNA is TGTGCCAGCAGCTTAGGTCCAGGGCCTGGAAACACCATATATTTT. Filled out from reference TRBV7-6 and TRBJ1-3, the complete variable domain reads GAGVSQSPRYKVTKRGQDVALRCDPISGHVSLYWYRQALGQGPEFLTYFNYEAQQDKSGLPNDRFSAERPEGSISTLTIQRTEQRDSAMYRCASSLGPGPGNTIYFGEGSWLTVV.

This clonotype has a count of ten or more. The chain carries TRBV29-1 and TRBJ2-1; D remains unclear. CDR3 length: 13 amino acids. CDR1 and CDR2 (germline): SQVTM, ANQGSEA. The V end was cut by 5 bases, the J end by 7 bases, with 15 bases between. For the CDR3, the DNA is TGCAGCGTTAGAGGCCGAAGTGCAAATGAGCAGTTCTTC. Translating gives CSVRGRSANEQFF.

The rearrangement links TRBV3-1 to TRBJ2-1, with D tentatively TRBD1 or TRBD2 (5 bases each). Per germline, CDR1 LGHDT and CDR2 YNNKEL (reference sequence). This CDR3 region has 14 residues. Trimming stripped 0 bases from V and 5 bases from J, with 8 bases between. CDR3 DNA: TGTGCCAGCAGCCAAGAGTGGGGGAACAATGAGCAGTTCTTC. It translates to CASSQEWGNNEQFF.

The chain combines TRBV5-1 with TRBJ2-1; 8 bases fit TRBD2. V shed 9 bases, J shed 0 bases, and the junction held 5 bases outside the gene matches. The germline V gene encodes CDR1 SGHRS and CDR2 YFSETQ. The CDR3 covers 14 residues. This CDR3 reads CATRLARSYNEQFF. For the CDR3, the DNA is TGCGCCACACGACTAGCGCGCTCCTACAATGAGCAGTTCTTC. Looking up the rest from reference TRBV5-1 and TRBJ2-1 gives the full variable domain: KAGVTQTPRYLIKTRGQQVTLSCSPISGHRSVSWYQQTPGQGLQFLFEYFSETQRNKGNFPGRFSGRQFSNSRSEMNVSTLELGDSALYLCATRLARSYNEQFFGPGTRLTVL.

This clonotype was detected only a few times. This CDR3 reads CASSQENAYRGNEQFF. The CDR3, as DNA: TGTGCCAGCAGCCAAGAGAACGCTTATCGGGGCAATGAGCAGTTCTTC. The rearrangement uses TRBV4-2 and TRBJ2-1; TRBD2 is a possible D gene (5 bases). V lost 0 bases and J lost 6, with 15 bases in between. This CDR3 spans 16 amino acids. Germline V lookup: CDR1 LGHNA, CDR2 YNFKEQ.

This clonotype showed up many times. The chain carries TRBV29-1 and TRBJ2-5, with a possible D match to TRBD2 (6 bases). The V end lost 4 bases, the J end lost 2 bases, and 8 bases lay between the germline ends. CDR3 length equals 12 residues. Germline values: CDR1 SQVTM, CDR2 ANQGSEA. The CDR3 protein is CSVVAGQETQYF. In nucleotides, the CDR3 is TGCAGCGTTGTGGCGGGACAAGAGACCCAGTACTTC.

This clonotype was counted only a few times. The chain recombines TRBV20-1 with TRBJ1-6, with 8 bases that match TRBD1. Trimming at V came to 0 bases and at J to 10 bases, leaving 11 bases not matched to a gene. The CDR3 runs to 16 residues. Germline V CDR1 and CDR2: DFQATT, SNEGSKA (reference sequence). The CDR3 region has the DNA TGCAGTGCTAGAGATTTGCAGGGACAGGTCGACTCACCCCTCCACTTT. This encodes CSARDLQGQVDSPLHF.

This clonotype has a count of ten or more. The chain joins TRBV20-1 to TRBJ2-1; D is possibly TRBD2 (7 bases). Germline lookup yields CDR1 DFQATT and CDR2 SNEGSKA (reference sequence). The V end was cut by 4 bases, the J end by 10 bases, with 17 bases between. CDR3 length: 13 amino acids. DNA for the CDR3: TGCAGTGCTACTCCCCCACAGGGAGGGGAGCAGTTCTTC. It specifies CSATPPQGGEQFF.

This clonotype was counted ten times or more. The chain uses TRBV2 and TRBJ2-2; 12 nucleotides agree with TRBD2. The CDR3 extends over 15 amino acids. J gave up 7 bases and V 6 bases, and 6 bases lay outside the gene matches. Germline V gene lookup returns CDR1 SNHLY and CDR2 FYNNEI. CDR3 DNA: TGTGCCAGCAGGCTGACTAGCGGGAGTAGCGGGGAGCTGTTTTTT. Its protein is CASRLTSGSSGELFF.

This clonotype was counted ten times or more. V and J are TRBV3-1 and TRBJ1-1; TRBD1 agrees at 10 bases. Germline-derived CDR1 and CDR2 are LGHDT and YNNKEL (reference sequence). The length of the CDR3 is 17 residues. V was clipped by 1 base and J by 0 bases; unmatched bases: 5. Here the CDR3 DNA reads TGTGCCAGCAGCCAAGTTTCGGACAGGGGGATGAACACTGAAGCTTTCTTT. It yields the protein CASSQVSDRGMNTEAFF.

The gene calls are TRBV7-2 and TRBJ1-2; D remains ambiguous. Between the trimmed V and J ends, which lost 6 bases and 8 bases, there was a span of 13 bases. CDR1 and CDR2 from the germline V gene are SGHTA and FQGNSA. There are 12 residues in the CDR3. For the CDR3, the DNA is TGTGCCAGCAGTTCAGACTTAAGGGGCTACACCTTC. Protein: CASSSDLRGYTF.

This clonotype was detected many times. The V call is TRBV7-7, the J call TRBJ1-5; D may be TRBD1 (5 bases). CDR3 length: 13 amino acids. V lost 5 bases to trimming and J lost 3 bases, with 8 bases between them. The germline gives CDR1 SSHAT, CDR2 FNYEAQ (reference sequence). CDR3 bases: TGTGCCAGCAGCACGGGGACCAATCAGCCCCAGCATTTT. It is translated as CASSTGTNQPQHF.